The source of this T cell receptor (beta chain) is a study of shared clonotypes between healthy human individuals. Study background: CD4 naive cells filled three plates per donor, CD4 memory three, CD8 naive two and CD8 memory one.

Many counts were recorded for this clone. Splitting of each subset's genomic DNA was done evenly across several immunoSEQ plates. Original methodology: ImmunoSEQ gave junction-only sequences without quality scores, so filtering differed. Some clones are missing from TCRdb's copy, which holds only in-frame ones; the method was immunoSEQ multiplex PCR. That table supplies the V and J calls and clone size; D and trimming were determined from the DNA. The sample has a few hundred thousand clones, over 65% seen once. Germline V gives CDR1 SGHTS, CDR2 YDEGEE. The CDR3 consists of 15 residues. V was trimmed by 7 bases and J by 0 bases, leaving 17 bases between them.

Sequencing was done on a sample of memory CD4+ T cells sorted from blood. The subset denotes: CD45RA-negative fraction. This TCR was recovered from a man aged 25 to 45 in good health. The V and J genes are TRBV5-8 and TRBJ2-7, with D tentatively TRBD2 (6 bases). CDR3 loop: CASQELAPSSYEQYF. The CDR3 nucleotides read TGTGCCAGCCAAGAACTAGCTCCGAGCTCCTACGAGCAGTACTTC.